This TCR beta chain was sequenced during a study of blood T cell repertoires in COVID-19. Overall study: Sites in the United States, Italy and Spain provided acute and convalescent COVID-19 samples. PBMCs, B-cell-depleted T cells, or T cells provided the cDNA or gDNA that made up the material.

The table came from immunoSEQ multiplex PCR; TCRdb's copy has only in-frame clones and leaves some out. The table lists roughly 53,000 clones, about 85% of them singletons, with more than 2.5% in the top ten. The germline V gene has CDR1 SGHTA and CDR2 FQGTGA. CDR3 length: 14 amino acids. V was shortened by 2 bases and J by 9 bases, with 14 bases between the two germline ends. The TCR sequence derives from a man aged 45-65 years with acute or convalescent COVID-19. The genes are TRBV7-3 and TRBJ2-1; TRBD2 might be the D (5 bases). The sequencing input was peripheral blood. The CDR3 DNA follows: TGTGCCAGCAGCTTAGCGGGCCAAACGGGTGAGCAGTTCTTC. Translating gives CASSLAGQTGEQFF.